This T cell receptor beta chain was captured in a study of blood T cell repertoires in COVID-19. Study-level information: Acute and convalescent COVID-19 specimens originated in the United States, Italy and Spain.

The CDR3 contains 15 residues. The V gene lost 5 bases and the J gene lost 7 bases, with 21 bases spanning the gap. CDR1 is SGHDN and CDR2 is FVKESK in the germline V gene. Individuals drawn from 24 US areas were roughly 18 to 100 years old. Clones were sequenced by immunoSEQ multiplex PCR, and TCRdb holds only the in-frame ones, with some missing. The sample yields around 130,000 clones, approximately 80% seen once. This clone was seen just once. V and J are TRBV14 and TRBJ2-7; D is uncertain. The receptor's source is a woman aged 18-29 years who had been exposed to COVID-19. The sample taken for sequencing was PBMCs or T cells enriched from blood (not recorded which). The CDR3 DNA follows: TGTGCCAGCAGCTCCAGACCAGACTTAGCTTGGGAGCAGTACTTC. Residues: CASSSRPDLAWEQYF. Variable domain in full (rest from reference TRBV14 and TRBJ2-7): EAGVTQFPSHSVIEKGQTVTLRCDPISGHDNLYWYRRVMGKEIKFLLHFVKESKQDESGMPNNRFLAERTGGTYSTLKVQPAELEDSGVYFCASSSRPDLAWEQYFGPGTRLTVT.